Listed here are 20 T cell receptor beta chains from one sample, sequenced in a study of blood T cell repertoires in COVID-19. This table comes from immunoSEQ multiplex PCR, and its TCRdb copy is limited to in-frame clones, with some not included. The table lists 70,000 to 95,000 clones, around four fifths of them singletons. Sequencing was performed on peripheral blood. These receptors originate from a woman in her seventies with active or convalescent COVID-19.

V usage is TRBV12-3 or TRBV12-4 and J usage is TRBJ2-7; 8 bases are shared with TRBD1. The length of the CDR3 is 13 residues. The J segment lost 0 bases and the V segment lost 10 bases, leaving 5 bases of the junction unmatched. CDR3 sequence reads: CATSTGDSYEQYF. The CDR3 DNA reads TGTGCCACCTCGACAGGGGACTCCTACGAGCAGTACTTC.

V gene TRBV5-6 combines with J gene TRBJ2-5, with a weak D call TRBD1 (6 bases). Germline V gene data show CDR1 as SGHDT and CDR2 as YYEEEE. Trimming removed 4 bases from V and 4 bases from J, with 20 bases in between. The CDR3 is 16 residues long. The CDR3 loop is CASSPGVLTYRETQYF. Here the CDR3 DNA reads TGTGCCAGCAGCCCAGGGGTTCTAACGTATCGAGAGACCCAGTACTTC. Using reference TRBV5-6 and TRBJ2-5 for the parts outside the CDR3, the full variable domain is DAGVTQSPTHLIKTRGQQVTLRCSPKSGHDTVSWYQQALGQGPQFIFQYYEEEERQRGNFPDRFSGHQFPNYSSELNVNALLLGDSALYLCASSPGVLTYRETQYFGPGTRLLVL.

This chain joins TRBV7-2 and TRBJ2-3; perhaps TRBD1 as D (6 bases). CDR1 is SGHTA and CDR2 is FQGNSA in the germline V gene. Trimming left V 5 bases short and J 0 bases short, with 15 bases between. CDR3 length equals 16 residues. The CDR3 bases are TGTGCCAGCAGCCCTCATTCAGGGGCTAGCACAGATACGCAGTATTTT. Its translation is CASSPHSGASTDTQYF. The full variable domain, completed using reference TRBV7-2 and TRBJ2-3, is GAGVSQSPSNKVTEKGKDVELRCDPISGHTALYWYRQSLGQGLEFLIYFQGNSAPDKSGLPSDRFSAERTGGSVSTLTIQRTQQEDSAVYLCASSPHSGASTDTQYFGPGTRLTVL.

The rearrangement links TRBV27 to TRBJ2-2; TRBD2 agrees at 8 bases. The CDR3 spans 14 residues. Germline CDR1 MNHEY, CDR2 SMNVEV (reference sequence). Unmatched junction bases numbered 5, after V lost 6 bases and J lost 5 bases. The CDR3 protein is CASRRGGGTGELFF. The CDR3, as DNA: TGTGCCAGCAGGCGAGGCGGGGGGACCGGGGAGCTGTTTTTT.

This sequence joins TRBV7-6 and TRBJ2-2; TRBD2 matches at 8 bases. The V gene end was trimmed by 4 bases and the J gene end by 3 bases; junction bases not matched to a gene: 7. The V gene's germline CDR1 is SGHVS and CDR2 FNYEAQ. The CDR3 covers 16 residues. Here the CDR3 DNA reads TGTGCCAGCAGCTGGCCGGGGGGGGCCTACACCGGGGAGCTGTTTTTT. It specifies CASSWPGGAYTGELFF.

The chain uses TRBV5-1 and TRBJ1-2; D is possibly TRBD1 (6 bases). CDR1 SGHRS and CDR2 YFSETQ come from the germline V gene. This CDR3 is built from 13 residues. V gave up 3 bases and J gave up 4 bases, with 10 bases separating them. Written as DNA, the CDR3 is TGCGCCAGCAGCTCTGGGGGGGCCTATGGCTACACCTTC. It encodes CASSSGGAYGYTF.

CDR3 sequence: CASSYSGGRGYTF. The DNA for the CDR3 is TGTGCCAGCAGTTACTCGGGGGGGCGAGGCTACACCTTC. The rearrangement links TRBV6-5 to TRBJ1-2; possibly TRBD1 for D (6 bases). CDR1 and CDR2 (germline): MNHEY, SVGAGI. This CDR3 spans 13 amino acids. Trimming pared 0 bases from V and 8 bases from J, leaving 10 bases between.

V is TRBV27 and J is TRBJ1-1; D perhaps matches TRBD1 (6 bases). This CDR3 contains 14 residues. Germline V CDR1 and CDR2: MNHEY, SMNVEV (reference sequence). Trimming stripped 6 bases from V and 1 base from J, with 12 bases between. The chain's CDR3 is CASRDSGGNTEAFF. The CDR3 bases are TGTGCCAGCAGGGACAGTGGAGGGAACACTGAAGCTTTCTTT.

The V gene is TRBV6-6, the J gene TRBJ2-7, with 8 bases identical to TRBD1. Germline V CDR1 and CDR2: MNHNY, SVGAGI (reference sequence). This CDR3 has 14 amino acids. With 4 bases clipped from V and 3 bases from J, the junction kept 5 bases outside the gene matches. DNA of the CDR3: TGTGCCAGCAGTTTCGGACAGGGTTTCTACGAGCAGTACTTC. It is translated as CASSFGQGFYEQYF.

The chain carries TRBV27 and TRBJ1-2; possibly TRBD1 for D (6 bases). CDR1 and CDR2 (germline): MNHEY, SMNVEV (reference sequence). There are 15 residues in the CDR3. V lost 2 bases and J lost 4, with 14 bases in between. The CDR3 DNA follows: TGTGCCAGCAGTTTAAGGGGGACCTCCGGCTATGGCTACACCTTC. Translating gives CASSLRGTSGYGYTF.

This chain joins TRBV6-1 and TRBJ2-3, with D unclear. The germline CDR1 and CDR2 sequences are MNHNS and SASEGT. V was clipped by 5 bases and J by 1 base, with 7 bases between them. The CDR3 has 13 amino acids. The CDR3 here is CASSLPGTDTQYF. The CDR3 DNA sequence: TGTGCCAGCAGTTTACCGGGCACAGATACGCAGTATTTT.

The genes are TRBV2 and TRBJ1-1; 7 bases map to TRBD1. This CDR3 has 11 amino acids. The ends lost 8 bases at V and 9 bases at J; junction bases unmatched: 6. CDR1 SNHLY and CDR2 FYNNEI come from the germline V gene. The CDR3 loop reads CASPDRRKAFF. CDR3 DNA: TGTGCCAGCCCGGACAGGAGAAAAGCTTTCTTT.

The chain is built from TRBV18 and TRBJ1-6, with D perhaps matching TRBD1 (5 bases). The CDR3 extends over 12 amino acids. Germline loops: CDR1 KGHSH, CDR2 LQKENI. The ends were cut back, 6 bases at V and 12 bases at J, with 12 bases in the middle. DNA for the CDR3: TGTGCCAGCTCGGGGGGGAGCCTACCCCTCCACTTT. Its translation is CASSGGSLPLHF.

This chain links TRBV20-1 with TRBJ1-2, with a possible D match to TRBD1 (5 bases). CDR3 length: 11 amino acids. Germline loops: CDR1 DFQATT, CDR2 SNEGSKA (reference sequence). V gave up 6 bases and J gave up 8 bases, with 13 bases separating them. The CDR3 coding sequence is TGCAGTGCCCAAGGGGTGGGCGGCTACACCTTC. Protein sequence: CSAQGVGGYTF.

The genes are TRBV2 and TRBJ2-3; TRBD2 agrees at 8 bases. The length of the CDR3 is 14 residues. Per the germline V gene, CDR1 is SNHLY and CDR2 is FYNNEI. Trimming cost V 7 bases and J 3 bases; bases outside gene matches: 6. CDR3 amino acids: CASIRERETDTQYF. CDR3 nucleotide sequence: TGTGCCAGCATCCGGGAGCGGGAGACAGATACGCAGTATTTT. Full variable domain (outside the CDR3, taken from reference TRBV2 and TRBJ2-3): EPEVTQTPSHQVTQMGQEVILRCVPISNHLYFYWYRQILGQKVEFLVSFYNNEISEKSEIFDDQFSVERPDGSNFTLKIRSTKLEDSAMYFCASIRERETDTQYFGPGTRLTVL.

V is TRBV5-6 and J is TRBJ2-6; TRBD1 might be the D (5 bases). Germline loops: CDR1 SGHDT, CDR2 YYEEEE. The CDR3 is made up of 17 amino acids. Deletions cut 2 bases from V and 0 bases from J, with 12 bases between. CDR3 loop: CASSLWGRNSGANVLTF. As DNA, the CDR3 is TGTGCCAGCAGCTTATGGGGCAGGAACTCTGGGGCCAACGTCCTGACTTTC.

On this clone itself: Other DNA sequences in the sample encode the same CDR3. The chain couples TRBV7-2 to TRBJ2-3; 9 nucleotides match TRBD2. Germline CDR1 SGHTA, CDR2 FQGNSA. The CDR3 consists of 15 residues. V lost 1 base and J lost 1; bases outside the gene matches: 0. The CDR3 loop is CASSLVAGGTDTQYF. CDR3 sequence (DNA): TGTGCCAGCAGCTTAGTAGCGGGGGGCACAGATACGCAGTATTTT. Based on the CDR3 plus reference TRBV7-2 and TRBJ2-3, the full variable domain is GAGVSQSPSNKVTEKGKDVELRCDPISGHTALYWYRQSLGQGLEFLIYFQGNSAPDKSGLPSDRFSAERTGGSVSTLTIQRTQQEDSAVYLCASSLVAGGTDTQYFGPGTRLTVL.

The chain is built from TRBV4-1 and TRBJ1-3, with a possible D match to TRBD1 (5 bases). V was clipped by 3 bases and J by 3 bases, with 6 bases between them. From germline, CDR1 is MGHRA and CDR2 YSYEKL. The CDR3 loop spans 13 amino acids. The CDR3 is CASSQGLGNTIYF. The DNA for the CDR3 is TGCGCCAGCAGCCAGGGGCTTGGAAACACCATATATTTT.

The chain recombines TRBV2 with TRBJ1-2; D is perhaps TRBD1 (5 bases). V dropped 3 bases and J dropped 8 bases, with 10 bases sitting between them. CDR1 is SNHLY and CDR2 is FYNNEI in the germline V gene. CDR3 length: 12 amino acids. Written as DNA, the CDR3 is TGTGCCAGCAGTGACGGGGGATGGGGCTACACCTTC. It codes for CASSDGGWGYTF.

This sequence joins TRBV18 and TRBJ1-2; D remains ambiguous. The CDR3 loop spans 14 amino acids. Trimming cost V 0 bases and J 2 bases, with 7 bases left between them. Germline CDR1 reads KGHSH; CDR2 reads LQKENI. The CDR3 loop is CASSPPGRNYGYTF. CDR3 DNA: TGTGCCAGCTCACCACCGGGCCGAAACTATGGCTACACCTTC.